The 8 T cell receptor beta chains given below trace back to one sample, sequenced in a study of blood T cell repertoires in COVID-19. Sequenced by immunoSEQ multiplex PCR; TCRdb stores in-frame clones only, minus some. This sample has about 240,000 clones, with approximately 83% found just once. The sample consisted of PBMCs or T cells enriched from blood (not recorded which). These receptors came from a middle-aged woman with acute COVID-19.

The chain couples TRBV6-5 to TRBJ1-1; the D gene is possibly TRBD1 (5 bases). V dropped 4 bases and J dropped 6 bases, with 12 bases sitting between them. Germline V lookup: CDR1 MNHEY, CDR2 SVGAGI. The CDR3 contains 13 residues. CDR3 amino acids: CASSSPPTAEAFF. CDR3 coding DNA: TGTGCCAGCAGTTCCCCCCCGACAGCTGAAGCTTTCTTT.

This chain uses TRBV30 with TRBJ2-5; a weak D match, TRBD1 (8 bases). CDR1 is GTSNPN and CDR2 is SVGIG in the germline V gene (reference sequence). The CDR3 totals 14 residues. V was shortened by 0 bases and J by 9 bases, with 17 bases between the two germline ends. Written as DNA, the CDR3 is TGTGCCTGGAGTGTACAGGGGGGGCTGGCGGCCCAGTACTTC. It codes for CAWSVQGGLAAQYF.

The J gene is TRBJ2-1, the V gene TRBV5-1; a possible D gene is TRBD2 (5 bases). This CDR3 comprises 14 residues. Trimming shortened V by 0 bases and J by 5 bases, and 9 bases separated the two germline ends. Per germline, CDR1 SGHRS and CDR2 YFSETQ. The CDR3 DNA reads as TGCGCCAGCAGCTTGGTAGCGATCCACAATGAGCAGTTCTTC. Translating it yields CASSLVAIHNEQFF.

The chain has TRBV7-9 and TRBJ1-1; 7 nucleotides line up with TRBD1. Germline V gives CDR1 SEHNR, CDR2 FQNEAQ (reference sequence). This CDR3 contains 15 residues. V lost 4 bases to trimming and J lost 3 bases; unmatched junction nucleotides: 8. The CDR3 protein is CASSSYRGRDTEAFF. In DNA, the CDR3 is TGTGCCAGCAGCTCATACAGGGGTCGAGACACTGAAGCTTTCTTT.

The chain has TRBV5-4 and TRBJ1-1; the D gene is possibly TRBD1 (5 bases). Germline V gene data show CDR1 as SGHNT and CDR2 as YYREEE (reference sequence). CDR3 length: 17 residues. Trimming took off 4 bases at V and 0 bases at J, with 19 bases between the two ends. DNA for the CDR3: TGTGCCAGCAGCCCTGAGTCGGGCAGGGTCGTGAACACTGAAGCTTTCTTT. Its protein product is CASSPESGRVVNTEAFF.

This chain's CDR3 is CASSQSWRRQMNTEAFF. The CDR3 DNA is TGCGCCAGCAGTCAATCTTGGAGGAGGCAGATGAACACTGAAGCTTTCTTT. The rearrangement uses TRBV23-1 and TRBJ1-1; no clear D. TRBV23-1 is assigned to the ORF class and has an uncertain function. This CDR3 comprises 17 residues. V lost 0 bases and J 0 bases, leaving 14 bases between the germline ends.

The chain employs TRBV10-3 and TRBJ2-7, with 8 bases matching TRBD1. This CDR3 comprises 15 residues. Germline V lookup: CDR1 ENHRY, CDR2 SYGVKD. Trimming at V came to 0 bases and at J to 2 bases, leaving 3 bases not matched to a gene. CDR3 sequence: CAISESQGATYEQYF. CDR3 DNA sequence: TGTGCCATCAGTGAGTCTCAGGGGGCTACCTACGAGCAGTACTTC.

A single count supports this clone. The chain joins TRBV4-2 to TRBJ2-4; 7 bases are shared with TRBD1. The germline V gene has CDR1 LGHNA and CDR2 YNFKEQ. The V and J ends lost 0 bases and 2 bases, in that order; junction bases with no gene match: 1. This CDR3 spans 15 amino acids. Here the CDR3 DNA reads TGTGCCAGCAGCCAAGAGACAGGGACCAAAAACATTCAGTACTTC. It codes for CASSQETGTKNIQYF.